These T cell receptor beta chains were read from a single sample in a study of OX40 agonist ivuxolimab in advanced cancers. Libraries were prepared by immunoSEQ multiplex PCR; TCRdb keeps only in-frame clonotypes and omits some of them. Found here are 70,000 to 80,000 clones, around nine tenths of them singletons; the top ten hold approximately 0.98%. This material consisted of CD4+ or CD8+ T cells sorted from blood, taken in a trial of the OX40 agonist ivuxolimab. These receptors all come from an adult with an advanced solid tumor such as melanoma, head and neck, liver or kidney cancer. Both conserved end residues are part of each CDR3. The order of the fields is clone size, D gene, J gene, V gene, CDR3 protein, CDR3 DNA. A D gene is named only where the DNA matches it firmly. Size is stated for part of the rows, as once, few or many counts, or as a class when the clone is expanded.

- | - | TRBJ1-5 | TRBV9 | CASGTGYQPQHF | TGTGCCAGCGGAACAGGGTATCAGCCCCAGCATTTT
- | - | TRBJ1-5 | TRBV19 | CATLPSTGRKDNQPQHF | TGTGCCACCCTACCCTCAACAGGGCGGAAAGACAATCAGCCCCAGCATTTT
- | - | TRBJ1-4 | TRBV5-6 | CASSLEGRPDEKLFF | TGTGCCAGCAGCTTGGAGGGGCGCCCCGATGAAAAACTGTTTTTT
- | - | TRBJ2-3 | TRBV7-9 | CASKPGSADTQYF | TGTGCCAGCAAGCCGGGAAGCGCAGATACGCAGTATTTT
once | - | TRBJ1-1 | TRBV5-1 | CASSLGRDIGAFF | TGCGCCAGCAGCTTGGGGAGGGACATTGGGGCTTTCTTT
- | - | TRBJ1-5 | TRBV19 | CASSMGRGNQPQHF | TGTGCCAGTAGTATGGGACGGGGCAATCAGCCCCAGCATTTT
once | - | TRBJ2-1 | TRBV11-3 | CASSSRGEQFF | TGTGCCAGCAGCTCCCGGGGTGAGCAGTTCTTC
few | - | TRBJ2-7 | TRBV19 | CASSMTGQGTWVQYF | TGTGCCAGTAGTATGACGGGACAAGGGACGTGGGTGCAGTACTTC
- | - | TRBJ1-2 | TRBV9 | CASTKSRGSSPYGYTF | TGTGCCAGCACCAAATCTCGGGGCAGTTCGCCTTATGGCTACACCTTC
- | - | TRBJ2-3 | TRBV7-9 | CASSEITDTQYF | TGTGCCAGCAGCGAAATCACAGATACGCAGTATTTT
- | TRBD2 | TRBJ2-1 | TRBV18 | CASSPPLAGVIEQFF | TGTGCCAGCTCACCTCCACTAGCGGGAGTGATTGAGCAGTTCTTC
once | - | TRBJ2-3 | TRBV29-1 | CSVEKGTDTQYF | TGCAGCGTTGAGAAGGGCACAGATACGCAGTATTTT
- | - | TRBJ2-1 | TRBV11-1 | CASSLSRHNEQFF | TGTGCCAGCAGCTTAAGCCGTCACAATGAGCAGTTCTTC
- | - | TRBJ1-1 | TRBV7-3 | CASSLAARGQTEAFF | TGTGCCAGCAGCTTAGCGGCCCGGGGGCAGACTGAAGCTTTCTTT
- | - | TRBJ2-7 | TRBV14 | CASSLLGPGGRYEQYF | TGTGCCAGCAGCCTACTCGGACCAGGGGGGCGGTACGAGCAGTACTTC
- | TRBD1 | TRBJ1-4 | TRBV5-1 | CASSPGTGREKLFF | TGCGCCAGCAGCCCAGGGACAGGTCGCGAAAAACTGTTTTTT
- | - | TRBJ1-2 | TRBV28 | CASSSTGGLKGYTF | TGTGCCAGCAGTTCCACCGGGGGGCTGAAAGGCTACACCTTC
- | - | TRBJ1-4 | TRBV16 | CASSQSGQPNEKLFF | TGTGCCAGCAGCCAATCAGGTCAGCCAAATGAAAAACTGTTTTTT
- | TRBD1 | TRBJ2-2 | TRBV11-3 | CASSPGQGTLNTGELFF | TGTGCCAGCAGCCCCGGACAGGGGACCCTGAACACCGGGGAGCTGTTTTTT
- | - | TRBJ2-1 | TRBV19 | CASSPRLASERNEQFF | TGTGCCAGTAGTCCTAGGTTAGCGTCCGAGAGGAATGAGCAGTTCTTC
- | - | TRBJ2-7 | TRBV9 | CASSVYERAYEQYF | TGTGCCAGCAGCGTATATGAGCGAGCCTACGAGCAGTACTTC
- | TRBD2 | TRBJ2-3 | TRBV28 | CASSLRDLSVASGGTQYF | TGTGCCAGCAGTTTAAGGGACCTTAGCGTGGCCAGCGGGGGTACGCAGTATTTT
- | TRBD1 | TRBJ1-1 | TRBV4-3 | CASSQYGQGLGNTEAFF | TGCGCCAGCAGCCAATACGGACAGGGCCTGGGGAACACTGAAGCTTTCTTT
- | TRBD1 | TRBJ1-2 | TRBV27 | CASRTIHGQDSYGYTF | TGTGCCAGCAGAACCATCCACGGACAGGATAGCTATGGCTACACCTTC